This TCR beta chain stems from a study of neurological immune-mediated disorders. This CDR3 spans 16 amino acids. The V end lost 0 bases, the J end lost 0 bases, and 9 bases lay between the germline ends. Germline lookup yields CDR1 MNHNY and CDR2 SVGAGI (reference sequence). This clonotype was recorded at least ten times. Antigen unknown. 5'RACE with 10-nucleotide random UMIs produced the cDNA. Every sequencing run gave over 190 million TCR-beta sequences, taken from 15-18 subjects. A single record per CDR3 protein comes from TCRdb applying MiXCR to the 5' RACE reads. The sample holds about 76,000 distinct CDR3 sequences, roughly 18% seen once. Regarding the study as a whole: No CDR3 amino acid sequences recurred among expanded clones across subjects, suggesting private repertoires in all groups.

V and J are TRBV6-6 and TRBJ1-5; D uncertain. The sample comprised PBMCs. This clonotype originated in a woman aged 40 to 50 in good health. The CDR3 DNA follows: TGTGCCAGCAGTTACTCGAGAGGGTATAGCAATCAGCCCCAGCATTTT. As protein: CASSYSRGYSNQPQHF.